The 20 T cell receptor beta chains presented below share a single source sample, sequenced in a study of T-cell reconstitution after alpha-beta-depleted transplantation in children. A TCRbeta library incorporating unique molecular identifiers was prepared. One entry per CDR3 protein, called by TCRdb with MiXCR from the PCR reads. Of about 130,000 distinct CDR3 sequences in the sample, about 9.5% are singletons; the top ten hold about 25%. Sequenced material: PBMCs, mostly from graft donor cells, taken 180 days after TCRalphabeta/CD19-depleted stem cell transplant. The receptors were sampled from a girl in the first two years of life who had a stem cell transplant for combined immunodeficiency, so the T cells may come from the graft donor.

In the case of this clonotype: This may be a read error, as it is one base from a much larger clone. The genes are TRBV10-3 and TRBJ2-1; 9 bases line up with TRBD2. This CDR3 comprises 14 residues. V gave up 10 bases and J gave up 7 bases; unmatched junction bases: 11. The germline CDR1 and CDR2 sequences are ENHRY and SYGVKD. CDR3 sequence reads: CATNLAGDLNEQFF. The CDR3 DNA follows: TGTGCCACCAACTTAGCGGGAGATTTGAATGAGCAGTTCTTC.

The V gene is TRBV20-1, the J gene TRBJ1-1, with 10 bases aligning to TRBD1. There are 13 residues in the CDR3. Germline trimming cut 5 bases from V and 4 bases from J; bases unmatched to any gene: 4. Germline CDR1 is DFQATT and CDR2 is SNEGSKA (reference sequence). The CDR3 DNA is TGCAGTGCTGGGACAGGGGATGGCACTGAAGCTTTCTTT. It is translated as CSAGTGDGTEAFF.

This clonotype was detected only a few times. The rearrangement uses TRBV12-3 or TRBV12-4 and TRBJ2-7, with TRBD1 matching over 8 bases. The ends lost 4 bases at V and 4 bases at J; junction bases unmatched: 9. This CDR3 has 15 residues. CDR3 sequence reads: CASSSGQGHFYEQYF. CDR3 nucleotides: TGTGCCAGCAGTTCCGGACAGGGCCACTTTTACGAGCAGTACTTC.

V usage is TRBV19 and J usage is TRBJ1-1; 7 nucleotides match TRBD1. J lost 4 bases, V lost 4 bases, and 9 bases had no gene match. CDR1 is LNHDA and CDR2 is SQIVND in the germline V gene (reference sequence). CDR3 size: 15 residues. The CDR3 is CASSTDRVEGTEAFF. CDR3 coding DNA: TGTGCCAGTAGTACCGACAGGGTTGAAGGCACTGAAGCTTTCTTT.

This clonotype occurred a few times. The rearrangement joins TRBV9 to TRBJ2-7, with D perhaps matching TRBD1 or TRBD2 (5 bases each). Trimming removed 4 bases at V and 3 bases at J, with 17 bases between. The CDR3 is 15 amino acids. Germline V gene sequence: CDR1 SGDLS, CDR2 YYNGEE. Here the CDR3 DNA reads TGTGCCAGCAGCCCCCGGGACCTTGGATACTACGAGCAGTACTTC. Protein product: CASSPRDLGYYEQYF.

This clonotype was recorded many times. V gene TRBV20-1 combines with J gene TRBJ2-3; 12 bases fit TRBD2. The junction had 4 bases not matched to a gene; V was cut back by 6 bases and J by 3 bases. This CDR3 has 14 residues. Germline values: CDR1 DFQATT, CDR2 SNEGSKA (reference sequence). CDR3 nucleotides: TGCAGTGCCCCGACTAGCGGGGGTACAGATACGCAGTATTTT. Translated: CSAPTSGGTDTQYF.

A few counts support this clonotype. This sequence joins TRBV29-1 and TRBJ2-1, with TRBD2 as a possible D gene (6 bases). V lost 0 bases and J 1 base, leaving 10 bases between the germline ends. The length of the CDR3 is 15 residues. Looked up from germline, CDR1 is SQVTM and CDR2 is ANQGSEA. The CDR3 DNA sequence: TGCAGCGTTGAAGATCCTGGGGGGTCCTACAATGAGCAGTTCTTC. As protein: CSVEDPGGSYNEQFF.

The chain employs TRBV20-1 and TRBJ2-3; 7 bases are shared with TRBD2. The V gene end was trimmed by 0 bases and the J gene end by 0 bases; junction bases not matched to a gene: 12. The CDR3 totals 18 residues. CDR1 is DFQATT, CDR2 SNEGSKA, per germline (reference sequence). The CDR3 spells CSARDERRLANSTDTQYF. Written as DNA, the CDR3 is TGCAGTGCTAGAGATGAGCGACGACTAGCAAATAGCACAGATACGCAGTATTTT.

This clonotype was picked up a small number of times. CDR3 coding DNA: TGCGCCAGCAGTTTTTTGCTAGCCCTACCCTCCTACAATGAGCAGTTCTTC. Translated, it gives CASSFLLALPSYNEQFF. V gene TRBV5-1 combines with J gene TRBJ2-1, with a possible D match to TRBD2 (5 bases). The germline CDR1 and CDR2 sequences are SGHRS and YFSETQ. The CDR3 length is 17 residues. Trimming removed 5 bases at V and 0 bases at J, with 18 bases between.

The rearrangement joins TRBV19 to TRBJ2-1; D unclear. Germline V gene sequence: CDR1 LNHDA, CDR2 SQIVND (reference sequence). CDR3 length equals 15 residues. V was cut by 5 bases and J by 0 bases, with 11 bases left in between. The CDR3 loop reads CASSPSPSSYNEQFF. The CDR3 DNA follows: TGTGCCAGTAGTCCAAGCCCAAGCTCCTACAATGAGCAGTTCTTC.

The chain carries TRBV18 and TRBJ2-5, with TRBD2 matching over 12 bases. This CDR3 is 16 amino acids long. Per the germline V gene, CDR1 is KGHSH and CDR2 is LQKENI. J lost 3 bases, V lost 3 bases, and 5 bases had no gene match. The CDR3 sequence: CASSPLRTSGKETQYF. CDR3 DNA sequence: TGTGCCAGCTCACCCCTACGGACTAGCGGGAAAGAGACCCAGTACTTC.

This clonotype was seen only a few times. The V and J genes are TRBV5-1 and TRBJ2-2; perhaps TRBD2 as D (5 bases). There are 14 residues in the CDR3. V lost 1 base to trimming and J lost 6 bases, with 10 bases between them. Germline V gives CDR1 SGHRS, CDR2 YFSETQ. The CDR3 spells CASSLFAAAGELFF. CDR3 sequence (DNA): TGCGCCAGCAGCTTGTTCGCAGCGGCCGGGGAGCTGTTTTTT.

The gene calls are TRBV6-2 or TRBV6-3 and TRBJ2-5; D gene uncertain. The length of the CDR3 is 13 residues. The ends were cut back, 5 bases at V and 7 bases at J, with 14 bases in the middle. Looked up from germline, CDR1 is MNHEY and CDR2 is SVGEGT. The CDR3 DNA follows: TGTGCCAGCAGTCGGACCCCGACCGTGACCCAGTACTTC. This translates into CASSRTPTVTQYF.

This clonotype appeared many times. J is TRBJ2-7 and V is TRBV30; TRBD1 aligns across 7 bases. V trimming: 2 bases; J trimming: 3 bases; junction bases outside the gene matches: 1. The CDR3 is 12 residues long. Germline V gene sequence: CDR1 GTSNPN, CDR2 SVGIG (reference sequence). The CDR3 DNA reads TGTGCCTGGAGTACAGGGGACTACGAGCAGTACTTC. Protein product: CAWSTGDYEQYF.

This clonotype was picked up a small number of times. The chain uses TRBV12-3 or TRBV12-4 and TRBJ2-2; no clear D gene. The CDR3 runs 13 residues. Trimming removed 6 bases from V and 1 base from J, with 6 bases in between. CDR3 amino acids: CASRAVNTGELFF. In nucleotides, the CDR3 is TGTGCCAGCAGAGCTGTGAACACCGGGGAGCTGTTTTTT.

This clonotype was recorded a few times. One end of the junction does not line up with germline, which may come from a read error. The rearrangement links TRBV7-7 to TRBJ2-5; 8 nucleotides agree with TRBD1. The CDR3 has 13 residues. CDR1 and CDR2 (germline): SSHAT, FNYEAQ (reference sequence). The CDR3 nucleotides read TGTGCTAGCAGCTTGGACAGGGTCAAGACCCAGTACTTC. The encoded protein is CASSLDRVKTQYF.

The chain is built from TRBV29-1 and TRBJ1-1, with unresolved D. Trimming left V 7 bases short and J 1 base short, with 10 bases between. The germline V gene encodes CDR1 SQVTM and CDR2 ANQGSEA. This CDR3 has 12 amino acids. CDR3 region: CSGHEPNTEAFF. DNA of the CDR3: TGCAGCGGCCACGAACCGAACACTGAAGCTTTCTTT.

The chain has TRBV9 and TRBJ1-2, with D unresolved. The CDR3 extends over 13 amino acids. V lost 2 bases and J lost 6, with 11 bases in between. Germline values: CDR1 SGDLS, CDR2 YYNGEE. The CDR3 DNA follows: TGTGCCAGCAGCGTGCCCTCCGGTGATGGCTACACCTTC. Its translation: CASSVPSGDGYTF.

The J gene is TRBJ2-1, the V gene TRBV11-2; 12 nucleotides agree with TRBD2. Trimming removed 3 bases from V and 7 bases from J; junction bases left unmatched: 7. Germline lookup yields CDR1 SGHAT and CDR2 FQNNGV. This CDR3 contains 16 residues. The chain's CDR3 is CASSLLAGGPLNEQFF. CDR3 nucleotide sequence: TGTGCCAGCAGCTTGCTAGCGGGGGGGCCTCTAAATGAGCAGTTCTTC.

The chain joins TRBV3-1 to TRBJ2-5, with D possibly TRBD2 on 7 matching bases. With 2 bases removed from V and 4 bases from J, the gap between germline ends came to 14 bases. This CDR3 has 15 amino acids. Germline V gives CDR1 LGHDT, CDR2 YNNKEL (reference sequence). The CDR3 region is CASSQLMGGRETQYF. The CDR3 DNA reads TGTGCCAGCAGCCAATTGATGGGGGGGCGAGAGACCCAGTACTTC.